The clone carrying this TCR beta chain was seen a handful of times. V lost 5 bases, J lost 6 bases, and 1 base stayed unmatched. The CDR3 contains 14 residues. The germline V gene encodes CDR1 LNHDA and CDR2 SQIVND (reference sequence). The data belong to a study of blood T cell repertoires in COVID-19. For the study at large: Acute and convalescent COVID-19 samples came from the United States, Italy and Spain. T cells, B-cell-depleted T cells, or PBMCs provided the cDNA or gDNA that served as material.

As originally analysed: Reference gene primers were amplified, and this amplification served to estimate nucleated cell counts. The repertoire was sequenced with immunoSEQ multiplex PCR; TCRdb's copy has only in-frame clones and lacks some. The D gene and trimming were derived from the DNA, and the V and J assignments and clone size from that table. In the table there are about 20,000 clones, 79% of which are singletons. V and J are TRBV19 and TRBJ2-1; 13 positions agree with TRBD2. The receptor's source is a man aged 80 or over with acute or convalescent COVID-19. Specimen: peripheral blood. The CDR3: CASSRLAGGNEQFF. The CDR3 DNA is TGTGCCAGTAGTCGACTAGCGGGAGGCAATGAGCAGTTCTTC. Full variable domain (missing parts from reference TRBV19 and TRBJ2-1): DGGITQSPKYLFRKEGQNVTLSCEQNLNHDAMYWYRQDPGQGLRLIYYSQIVNDFQKGDIAEGYSVSREKKESFPLTVTSAQKNPTAFYLCASSRLAGGNEQFFGPGTRLTVL.